The rows below give T cell receptor beta chains drawn from one sample of a study of radiation and T cells in renal cell carcinoma. Clones were sequenced by immunoSEQ multiplex PCR, and TCRdb holds only the in-frame ones, with some missing. The sample shows about 150,000 clones, about 88% of them seen only once. This specimen was blood, taken from a patient whose treatment included radiotherapy and nephrectomy. Source of these receptors: a woman between 45 and 60 years old with renal cell carcinoma. CDR3s include the opening cysteine and the closing phenylalanine or tryptophan. D genes are given only for firm matches. Not every row has a clone size; where given, it reads once, few, many or a size class.

v_call	j_call	clone_size	d_call	cdr3_aa	cdr3_nt
TRBV4-2	TRBJ2-3	NA	NA	CASSQEGGASTDTQYF	TGTGCCAGCAGCCAAGAGGGGGGGGCGAGCACAGATACGCAGTATTTT
TRBV7-9	TRBJ1-2	once	NA	CASSLSGRTYGYTF	TGTGCCAGCAGCTTATCGGGCCGGACTTATGGCTACACCTTC
TRBV7-2	TRBJ1-2	NA	TRBD1	CASSPGTVYGYTF	TGTGCCAGCAGCCCAGGGACAGTATATGGCTACACCTTC
TRBV14	TRBJ1-2	once	NA	CASSQDSGQIYGYTF	TGTGCCAGCAGCCAAGATAGCGGGCAGATCTATGGCTACACCTTC
TRBV29-1	TRBJ1-2	NA	TRBD1	CSVEDPSGQGAFGYTF	TGCAGCGTTGAAGATCCTTCTGGACAGGGGGCCTTTGGCTACACCTTC
TRBV10-3	TRBJ1-1	NA	NA	CAISERQEAFF	TGTGCCATCAGTGAAAGGCAGGAAGCTTTCTTT
TRBV5-1	TRBJ1-1	NA	NA	CASSLDGATEAFF	TGCGCCAGCAGCTTGGATGGGGCCACTGAAGCTTTCTTT
TRBV7-9	TRBJ1-2	NA	NA	CASSLDRRGYTF	TGTGCCAGCAGCTTAGATAGGAGGGGCTACACCTTC
TRBV18	TRBJ1-5	NA	NA	CASSPRPGDGNQPQHF	TGTGCCAGCTCACCCCGTCCTGGGGACGGCAATCAGCCCCAGCATTTT
TRBV19	TRBJ1-5	NA	NA	CASSIEGLNNQPQHF	TGTGCCAGTAGTATAGAGGGGCTGAACAATCAGCCCCAGCATTTT
TRBV30	TRBJ2-2	NA	NA	CAWSVQGWVTGELFF	TGTGCCTGGAGTGTACAGGGATGGGTCACCGGGGAGCTGTTTTTT
TRBV19	TRBJ2-1	NA	TRBD2	CASSPTRGGGDNEQFF	TGTGCCAGTAGTCCCACCAGGGGCGGGGGGGACAATGAGCAGTTCTTC
TRBV4-1	TRBJ2-3	NA	NA	CASSQDQQGRGTDTQYF	TGCGCCAGCAGCCAAGATCAGCAGGGACGGGGCACAGATACGCAGTATTTT
TRBV5-6	TRBJ1-2	NA	NA	CASSLATNYGYTF	TGTGCCAGCAGCTTAGCAACTAACTATGGCTACACCTTC
TRBV5-8	TRBJ2-2	few	NA	CASSLGQNTGELFF	TGTGCCAGCAGCTTGGGACAGAACACCGGGGAGCTGTTTTTT
TRBV9	TRBJ2-7	NA	NA	CASSPLATGTYEQYF	TGTGCCAGCAGCCCTCTGGCTACAGGTACCTACGAGCAGTACTTC
TRBV9	TRBJ1-5	NA	NA	CASSRDTNQPQHF	TGTGCCAGCAGCCGGGACACCAATCAGCCCCAGCATTTT
TRBV29-1	TRBJ1-2	NA	TRBD1	CSVGDRGANYGYTF	TGCAGCGTTGGGGACAGGGGGGCTAACTATGGCTACACCTTC
TRBV6-1	TRBJ2-5	NA	NA	CASKWAGVETQYF	TGTGCCAGCAAGTGGGCAGGGGTGGAGACCCAGTACTTC
TRBV7-2	TRBJ2-5	NA	TRBD2	CASSLNPSGGLKTQYF	TGTGCCAGCAGCTTAAATCCTAGCGGGGGTCTAAAGACCCAGTACTTC
TRBV7-7	TRBJ2-3	NA	NA	CASRDRASGLSTDTQYF	TGTGCTAGCAGAGACAGAGCAAGCGGGCTAAGCACAGATACGCAGTATTTT
TRBV27	TRBJ2-3	NA	NA	CASFQWRVTDTQYF	TGTGCCAGCTTCCAGTGGCGGGTCACAGATACGCAGTATTTT
TRBV4-1	TRBJ2-4	NA	NA	CASSQAPLAKNIQYF	TGCGCCAGCAGCCAAGCCCCCTTGGCCAAAAACATTCAGTACTTC
TRBV4-1	TRBJ2-7	NA	NA	CASSHPGHNSYEQYF	TGCGCCAGCAGCCATCCGGGACACAACTCCTACGAGCAGTACTTC
TRBV2	TRBJ1-4	few	NA	CASSSQPTTNEKLFF	TGTGCCAGCAGTTCCCAGCCCACAACTAATGAAAAACTGTTTTTT
TRBV12-5	TRBJ1-1	NA	NA	CASGRDGNTEAFF	TGTGCTAGTGGCAGGGACGGGAACACTGAAGCTTTCTTT
TRBV25-1	TRBJ2-7	NA	NA	CASSVGGRWGHYEQYF	TGTGCCAGCAGTGTAGGGGGACGGTGGGGACACTACGAGCAGTACTTC
TRBV6-5	TRBJ2-4	NA	NA	CASSQGSPDIQYF	TGTGCCAGCAGTCAAGGATCCCCGGACATTCAGTACTTC
TRBV18	TRBJ2-7	NA	NA	CASSPKHLAPLSIGEQYF	TGTGCCAGCTCACCAAAACATCTGGCCCCACTCTCTATCGGCGAGCAGTACTTC
TRBV6-6	TRBJ2-7	NA	NA	CASSYSLEQYF	TGTGCCAGCAGTTACTCCCTCGAGCAGTACTTC
TRBV30	TRBJ1-2	NA	NA	CAWSPTQGNYGYTF	TGTGCCTGGAGTCCGACACAAGGAAACTATGGCTACACCTTC
TRBV18	TRBJ2-4	NA	NA	CASSPGGQLAKNIQYF	TGTGCCAGCTCACCAGGCGGACAGCTAGCCAAAAACATTCAGTACTTC